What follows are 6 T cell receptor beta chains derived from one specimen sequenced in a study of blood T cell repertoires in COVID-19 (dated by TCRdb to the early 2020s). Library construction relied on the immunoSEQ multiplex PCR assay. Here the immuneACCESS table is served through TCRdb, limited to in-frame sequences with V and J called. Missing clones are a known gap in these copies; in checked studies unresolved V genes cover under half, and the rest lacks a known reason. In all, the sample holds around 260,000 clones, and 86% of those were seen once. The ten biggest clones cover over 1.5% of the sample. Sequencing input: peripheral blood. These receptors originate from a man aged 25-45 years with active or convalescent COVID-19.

CDR3 DNA: TGTGCCAGCAGTTTCGAAAGGGGCTATGGCTACACCTTC. Translation: CASSFERGYGYTF. V is TRBV27 and J is TRBJ1-2; tentatively, D is TRBD1 (5 bases). This CDR3 contains 13 residues. Per the germline V gene, CDR1 is MNHEY and CDR2 is SMNVEV (reference sequence). V lost 3 bases and J 4 bases, leaving 9 bases between the germline ends.

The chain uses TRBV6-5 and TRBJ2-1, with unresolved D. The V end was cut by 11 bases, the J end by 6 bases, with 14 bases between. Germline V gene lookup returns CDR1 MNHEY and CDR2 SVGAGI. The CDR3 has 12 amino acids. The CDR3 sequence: CAAAGTSNEQFF. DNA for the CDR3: TGTGCCGCAGCAGGAACCTCCAATGAGCAGTTCTTC.

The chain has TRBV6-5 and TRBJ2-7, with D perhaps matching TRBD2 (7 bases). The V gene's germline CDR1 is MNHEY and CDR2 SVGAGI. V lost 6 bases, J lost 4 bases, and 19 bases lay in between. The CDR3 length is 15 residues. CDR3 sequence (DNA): TGTGCCAGCAGATATATACAGGGAGGGGATTACGAGCAGTACTTC. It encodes CASRYIQGGDYEQYF.

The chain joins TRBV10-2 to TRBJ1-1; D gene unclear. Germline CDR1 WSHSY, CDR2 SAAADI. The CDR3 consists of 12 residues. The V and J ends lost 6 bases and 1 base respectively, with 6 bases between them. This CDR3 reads CASSSGNTEAFF. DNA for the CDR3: TGCGCCAGCAGCTCGGGGAACACTGAAGCTTTCTTT.

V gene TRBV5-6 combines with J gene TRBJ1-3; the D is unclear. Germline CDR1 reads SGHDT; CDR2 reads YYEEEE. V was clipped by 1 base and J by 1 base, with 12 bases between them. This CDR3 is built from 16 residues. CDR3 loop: CASSLYSGRSGNTIYF. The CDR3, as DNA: TGTGCCAGCAGCTTGTATTCTGGCAGGTCTGGAAACACCATATATTTT.

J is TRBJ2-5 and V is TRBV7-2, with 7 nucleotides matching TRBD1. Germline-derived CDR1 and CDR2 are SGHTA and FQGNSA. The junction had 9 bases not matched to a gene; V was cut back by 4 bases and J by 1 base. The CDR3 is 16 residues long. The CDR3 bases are TGTGCCAGCAGCTCAAGACAGGGTATGATCCAAGAGACCCAGTACTTC. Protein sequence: CASSSRQGMIQETQYF.